This note documents a single T cell receptor beta chain sequence. This specimen belongs to a study of blood T cell repertoires in COVID-19. Whole-study context: Samples representing acute and convalescent COVID-19 were sourced from the United States, Italy and Spain.

Per the original methods: Amplification with reference gene primers provided the estimates of nucleated cell counts. Generated by immunoSEQ multiplex PCR, the TCRdb table keeps only in-frame clones and is missing some. V and J calls and clone size are as listed in that table; D and trimming were resolved from the DNA. The table includes over 150,000 clones, 80% to 90% detected once. The sequenced material came from peripheral blood. The clonotype comes from a young man who had recovered from COVID-19.

The CDR3 coding sequence is TGTGCCAGCAGCGGGGGGACAGGGTTGGCCACCGGGGAGCTGTTTTTT. Protein sequence: CASSGGTGLATGELFF. The chain couples TRBV5-4 to TRBJ2-2; TRBD1 agrees at 9 bases. The CDR3 extends over 16 amino acids. V shed 4 bases and J 4 bases; nucleotides not matched to a gene: 8. Germline V gives CDR1 SGHNT, CDR2 YYREEE (reference sequence). The full variable domain, in which reference TRBV5-4 and TRBJ2-2 provide the parts outside the CDR3, is ETGVTQSPTHLIKTRGQQVTLRCSSQSGHNTVSWYQQALGQGPQFIFQYYREEENGRGNFPPRFSGLQFPNYSSELNVNALELDDSALYLCASSGGTGLATGELFFGEGSRLTVL.